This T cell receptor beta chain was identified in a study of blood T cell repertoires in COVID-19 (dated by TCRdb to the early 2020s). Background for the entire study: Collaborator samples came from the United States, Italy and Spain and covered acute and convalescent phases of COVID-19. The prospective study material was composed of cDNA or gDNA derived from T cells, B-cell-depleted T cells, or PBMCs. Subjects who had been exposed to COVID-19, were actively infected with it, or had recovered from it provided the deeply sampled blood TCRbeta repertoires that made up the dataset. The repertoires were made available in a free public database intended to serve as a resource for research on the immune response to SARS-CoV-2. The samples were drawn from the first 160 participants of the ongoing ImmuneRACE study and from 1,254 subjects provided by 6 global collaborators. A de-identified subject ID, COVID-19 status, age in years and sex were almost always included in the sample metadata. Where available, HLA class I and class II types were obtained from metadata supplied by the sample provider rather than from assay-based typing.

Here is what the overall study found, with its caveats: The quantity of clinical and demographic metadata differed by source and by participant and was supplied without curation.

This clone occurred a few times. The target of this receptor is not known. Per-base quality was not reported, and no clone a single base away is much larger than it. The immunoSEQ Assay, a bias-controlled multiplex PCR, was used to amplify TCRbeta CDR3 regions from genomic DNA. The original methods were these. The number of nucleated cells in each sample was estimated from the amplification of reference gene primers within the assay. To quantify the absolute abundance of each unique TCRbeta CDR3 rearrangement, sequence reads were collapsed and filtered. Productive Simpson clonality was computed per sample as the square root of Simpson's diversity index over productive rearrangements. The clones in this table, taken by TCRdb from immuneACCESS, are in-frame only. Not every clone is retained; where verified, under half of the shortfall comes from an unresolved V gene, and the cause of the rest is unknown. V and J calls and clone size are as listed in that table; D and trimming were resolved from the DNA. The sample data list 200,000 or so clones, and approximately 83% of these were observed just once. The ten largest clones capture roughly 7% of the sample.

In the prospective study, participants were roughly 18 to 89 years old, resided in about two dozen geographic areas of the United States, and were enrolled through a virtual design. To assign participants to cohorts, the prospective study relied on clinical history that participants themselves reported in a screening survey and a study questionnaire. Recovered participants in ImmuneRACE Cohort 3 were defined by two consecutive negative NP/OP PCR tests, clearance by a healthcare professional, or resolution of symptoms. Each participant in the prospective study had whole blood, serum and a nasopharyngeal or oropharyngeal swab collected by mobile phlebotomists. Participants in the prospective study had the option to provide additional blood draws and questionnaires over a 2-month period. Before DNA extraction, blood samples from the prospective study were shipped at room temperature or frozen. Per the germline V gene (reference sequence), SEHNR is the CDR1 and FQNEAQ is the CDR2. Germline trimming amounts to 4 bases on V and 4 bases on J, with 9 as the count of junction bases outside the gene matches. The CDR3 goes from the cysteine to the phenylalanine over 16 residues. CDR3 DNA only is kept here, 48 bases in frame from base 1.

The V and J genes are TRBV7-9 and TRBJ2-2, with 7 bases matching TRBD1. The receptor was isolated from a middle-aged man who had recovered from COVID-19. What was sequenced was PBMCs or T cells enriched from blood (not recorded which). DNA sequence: TGTGCCAGCAGCTCCATGACAGGGATCGTCACCGGGGAGCTGTTTTTT. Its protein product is CASSSMTGIVTGELFF.